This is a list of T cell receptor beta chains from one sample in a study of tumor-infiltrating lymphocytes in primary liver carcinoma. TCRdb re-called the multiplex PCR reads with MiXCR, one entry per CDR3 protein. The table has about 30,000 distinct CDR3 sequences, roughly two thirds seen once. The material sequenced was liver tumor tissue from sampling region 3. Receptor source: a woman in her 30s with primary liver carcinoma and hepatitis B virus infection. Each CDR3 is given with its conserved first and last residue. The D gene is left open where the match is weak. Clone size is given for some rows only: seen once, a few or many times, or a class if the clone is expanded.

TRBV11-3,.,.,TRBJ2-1,TGTGCCTGCAGCTCCCGGGGGGCGCGGACCATGGGCAATGAGCAGTTTTTC,CACSSRGARTMGNEQFF
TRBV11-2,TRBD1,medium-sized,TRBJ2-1,TGTGCCAGCAGCTTACGACCGGGACAGAGATTCTACAATGAGCAGTTCTTC,CASSLRPGQRFYNEQFF
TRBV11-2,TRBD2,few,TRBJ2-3,TGTGCCAGCAGTCATCGGGGGAGCGGGAGCCTCACAGATACGCGGTATTTT,CASSHRGSGSLTDTRYF
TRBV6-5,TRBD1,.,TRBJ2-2,TGTGCCAGCAGCCCGCGGACAGGGTTCACCGAGGAGCTGCTTTTT,CASSPRTGFTEELLF
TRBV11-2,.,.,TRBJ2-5,TGTGCCGGCAGCCGGGACTGGGAAGAGACCCAGTACTTC,CAGSRDWEETQYF
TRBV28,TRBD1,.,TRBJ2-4,TGTGCCAGCAGTAACGTTATTACACAGGGGGCTTTTTGGCACAGTCAGTGCTTC,CASSNVITQGAFWHSQCF
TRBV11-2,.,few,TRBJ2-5,TGTGCCAGCAGCCACGGAGTAGGAGAGACCCAGTACTTC,CASSHGVGETQYF
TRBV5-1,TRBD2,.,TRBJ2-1,TGCGCCAGCAACAGAGCTAGCGGGGTCCGGTATGAGCAGTTGTTC,CASNRASGVRYEQLF
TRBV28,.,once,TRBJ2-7,TGTGCCAGCAGTCCGTCGGGACACCCGATGCCGTACGAGCAGTACTTC,CASSPSGHPMPYEQYF
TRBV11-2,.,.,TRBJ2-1,TGTGCCACCAGGGTTACTAGAAGGAGGGCCGGCAATGAGCAGTTCTTC,CATRVTRRRAGNEQFF
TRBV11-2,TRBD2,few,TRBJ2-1,TGTGCCAGCAGCTTAGGTCTGGTAGCGGGAGGGCCGAATGAGTATTTCTTC,CASSLGLVAGGPNEYFF
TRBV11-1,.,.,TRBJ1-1,TGTGCCAGCAGCTTTTTTTGGGCAGCGAACGCTGAAGCTTTCTTT,CASSFFWAANAEAFF
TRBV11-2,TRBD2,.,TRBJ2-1,TGTGCCAGCAGTGTTACTAGCGGGAGGGCCGATAATGAGCAGTTCTTC,CASSVTSGRADNEQFF
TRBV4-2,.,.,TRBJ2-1,TGTGCCATCAGCCATGAGACGCAGTTGGCCAATGAGCAGTTCTTC,CAISHETQLANEQFF
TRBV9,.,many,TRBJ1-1,TGTGCCAGCAGCGTAGCTGGTGGGGGAAACACTGAAGCTTTCTTT,CASSVAGGGNTEAFF
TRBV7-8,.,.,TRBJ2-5,TGTCTCAGCCTTCCCTTGGGCCAAGAGACCCAGTACTTC,CLSLPLGQETQYF
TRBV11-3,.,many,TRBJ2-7,TGTGCCAGCAGCTATTCCTACGAGCAGTACTTC,CASSYSYEQYF